The 16 T cell receptor beta chains below come from one sample, sequenced in a study of T-cell memory formation after mild COVID-19. TCRdb re-analysed the 5' RACE reads in MiXCR, keeping a single row per CDR3 protein. The sample has roughly 400,000 distinct CDR3 sequences; 16% are singletons. The sequenced material came from PBMCs or a T cell subset sorted from them (not recorded which). These receptors all stem from a man aged 18-30 years who had mild COVID-19 (a few samples of this study predate the infection). Cell type and time point are not known.

Ten or more counts support this clonotype. This chain uses TRBV12-3 or TRBV12-4 with TRBJ2-5; 12 nucleotides align to TRBD2. The CDR3 length is 14 residues. With 5 bases clipped from V and 9 bases from J, the junction kept 7 bases outside the gene matches. The CDR3 DNA sequence: TGTGCCAGCAGTCCGACTAGCGGGGGTTTGGCCCAGTACTTC. Its protein product is CASSPTSGGLAQYF.

This clonotype was seen only once. The V and J genes are TRBV27 and TRBJ2-3, with 11 bases lining up with TRBD1. V lost 5 bases, J lost 6 bases, and 16 bases stayed unmatched. The CDR3 has 18 amino acids. From germline, CDR1 is MNHEY and CDR2 SMNVEV (reference sequence). CDR3 bases: TGTGCCAGCAGTAGCGGGACAGGGGGTCCGAGGCCTCTGGATACGCAGTATTTT. The encoded protein is CASSSGTGGPRPLDTQYF.

The V and J genes are TRBV2 and TRBJ2-1; possibly TRBD1 for D (6 bases). Trimming took 4 bases from V and 4 from J, leaving 17 bases between them. This CDR3 has 16 residues. Germline lookup yields CDR1 SNHLY and CDR2 FYNNEI. CDR3 sequence (DNA): TGTGCCAGCAGTGCGTATACAGGGTTACTTTACAATGAGCAGTTCTTC. Translated: CASSAYTGLLYNEQFF. Drawing the rest from reference TRBV2 and TRBJ2-1, the complete variable domain is EPEVTQTPSHQVTQMGQEVILRCVPISNHLYFYWYRQILGQKVEFLVSFYNNEISEKSEIFDDQFSVERPDGSNFTLKIRSTKLEDSAMYFCASSAYTGLLYNEQFFGPGTRLTVL.

This chain connects TRBV5-1 to TRBJ1-2, with 8 nucleotides matching TRBD1. Per the germline V gene, CDR1 is SGHRS and CDR2 is YFSETQ. The CDR3 is made up of 15 amino acids. V lost 3 bases to trimming and J lost 4 bases; unmatched junction nucleotides: 8. The CDR3 sequence is CASSSRTGSSYGYTF. For the CDR3, the DNA is TGCGCCAGCAGCTCACGGACAGGGTCGAGCTATGGCTACACCTTC.

The rearrangement joins TRBV6-2 or TRBV6-3 to TRBJ1-5; D remains unclear. The germline V and J ends were trimmed by 6 bases and 0 bases, with 15 bases remaining between them. CDR3 length equals 16 residues. The germline V gene encodes CDR1 MNHEY and CDR2 SVGEGT. CDR3 DNA: TGTGCCAGCAGAGATCCGGGTGGAGGTAGCAATCAGCCCCAGCATTTT. Translation gives CASRDPGGGSNQPQHF.

This clonotype was found a few times. The rearrangement uses TRBV20-1 and TRBJ2-1, with 7 positions matching TRBD2. Germline V gene data show CDR1 as DFQATT and CDR2 as SNEGSKA (reference sequence). CDR3 size: 15 residues. V was pared by 3 bases and J by 6 bases, with 11 bases of the junction left unmatched. The CDR3 DNA follows: TGCAGTGCTAGCCAAGCGGGGATAGTGGGCAATGAGCAGTTCTTC. It is translated as CSASQAGIVGNEQFF.

This clonotype was counted between two and nine times. This chain links TRBV4-1 with TRBJ1-6, with D possibly TRBD1 on 5 matching bases. The CDR3 extends over 15 amino acids. V lost 1 base and J lost 8, with 12 bases in between. Germline lookup yields CDR1 MGHRA and CDR2 YSYEKL. The CDR3 protein is CASSQGQGQYSPLHF. The CDR3 DNA follows: TGCGCCAGCAGCCAAGGCCAAGGACAATATTCACCCCTCCACTTT.

This clonotype has just a few counts. V and J are TRBV3-2 and TRBJ1-1. TRBV3-2 is noted as a pseudogene. This CDR3 region has 17 residues. This CDR3 reads CASNQDVTVGTRTEAFF. The DNA for the CDR3 is TGTGCCAGCAACCAGGACGTAACGGTGGGAACGAGAACTGAAGCTTTCTTT.

The chain recombines TRBV21-1 with TRBJ1-5; TRBD1 is taken as the D call from the table, unchecked against the DNA. TRBV21-1 is designated a pseudogene. This CDR3 region has 15 residues. The chain's CDR3 is CASSKRQGANQPQHF. The CDR3 bases are TGTGCCAGCAGCAAACGACAGGGGGCGAATCAGCCCCAGCATTTT.

The DNA for the CDR3 is TGTGCCAGCAGCAGTATCAGGGGTCAGAATGAGCAGTTCTTC. Translated, it gives CASSSIRGQNEQFF. The chain recombines TRBV11-2 with TRBJ2-1, with a tentative D call TRBD1 (6 bases). Germline V gives CDR1 SGHAT, CDR2 FQNNGV. The CDR3 sequence is 14 residues long. The germline V and J ends were trimmed by 5 bases and 7 bases, with 15 bases remaining between them.

There are a few counts of this clonotype. The J gene is TRBJ2-7, the V gene TRBV6-2 or TRBV6-3; 9 nucleotides match TRBD1. The CDR3 runs 15 residues. Germline V gives CDR1 MNHEY, CDR2 SVGEGT. With V trimmed by 1 base and J by 2 bases, 3 bases remained unmatched. The CDR3 DNA is TGTGCCAGCAGTTACTGGGACAGGGTCGCCTACGAGCAGTACTTC. Its protein product is CASSYWDRVAYEQYF.

This clonotype was detected only a few times. The CDR3 nucleotides are TGCGCCAGCGACCCAAGCCAGGGACTGCAGTACGAGCAGTACTTC. Its translation: CASDPSQGLQYEQYF. J is TRBJ2-7 and V is TRBV4-1; a weak D match, TRBD2 (6 bases). Germline lookup yields CDR1 MGHRA and CDR2 YSYEKL. The CDR3 totals 15 residues. The V end was cut by 8 bases, the J end by 4 bases, with 21 bases between.

J is TRBJ2-2 and V is TRBV20-1; TRBD2 aligns across 13 bases. V shed 5 bases and J 6 bases; nucleotides not matched to a gene: 3. CDR1 is DFQATT, CDR2 SNEGSKA, per germline (reference sequence). This CDR3 is 14 amino acids long. CDR3 in amino acids: CSALGLAGAGELFF. The CDR3 DNA reads TGCAGTGCTTTAGGACTAGCGGGGGCCGGGGAGCTGTTTTTT.

The V gene is TRBV5-4, the J gene TRBJ2-3; D may be TRBD1 or TRBD2 (6 bases each). The CDR3 runs 13 residues. The V and J ends lost 5 bases and 5 bases respectively, with 12 bases between them. Germline V gene lookup returns CDR1 SGHNT and CDR2 YYREEE (reference sequence). The CDR3 region is CASSSGAGDTQYF. The CDR3 DNA sequence: TGTGCCAGCAGTTCGGGGGCGGGAGATACGCAGTATTTT.

This clonotype has more than one count but fewer than ten. J is TRBJ2-5 and V is TRBV6-5; D unclear. The CDR3 is 14 residues long. V lost 2 bases to trimming and J lost 4 bases, with 11 bases between them. Germline V gene lookup returns CDR1 MNHEY and CDR2 SVGAGI. The CDR3 loop reads CASSYVGLGETQYF. In DNA form, the CDR3 reads TGTGCCAGCAGTTACGTGGGGTTGGGAGAGACCCAGTACTTC.

This chain links TRBV18 with TRBJ2-7, with 8 bases that match TRBD2. V shed 3 bases and J 6 bases; nucleotides not matched to a gene: 7. Per the germline V gene, CDR1 is KGHSH and CDR2 is LQKENI. The CDR3 has 14 amino acids. The CDR3 nucleotides are TGTGCCAGCTCACCCCGGGGGGGCTCGGGCGAGCAGTACGTC. Its protein is CASSPRGGSGEQYV.